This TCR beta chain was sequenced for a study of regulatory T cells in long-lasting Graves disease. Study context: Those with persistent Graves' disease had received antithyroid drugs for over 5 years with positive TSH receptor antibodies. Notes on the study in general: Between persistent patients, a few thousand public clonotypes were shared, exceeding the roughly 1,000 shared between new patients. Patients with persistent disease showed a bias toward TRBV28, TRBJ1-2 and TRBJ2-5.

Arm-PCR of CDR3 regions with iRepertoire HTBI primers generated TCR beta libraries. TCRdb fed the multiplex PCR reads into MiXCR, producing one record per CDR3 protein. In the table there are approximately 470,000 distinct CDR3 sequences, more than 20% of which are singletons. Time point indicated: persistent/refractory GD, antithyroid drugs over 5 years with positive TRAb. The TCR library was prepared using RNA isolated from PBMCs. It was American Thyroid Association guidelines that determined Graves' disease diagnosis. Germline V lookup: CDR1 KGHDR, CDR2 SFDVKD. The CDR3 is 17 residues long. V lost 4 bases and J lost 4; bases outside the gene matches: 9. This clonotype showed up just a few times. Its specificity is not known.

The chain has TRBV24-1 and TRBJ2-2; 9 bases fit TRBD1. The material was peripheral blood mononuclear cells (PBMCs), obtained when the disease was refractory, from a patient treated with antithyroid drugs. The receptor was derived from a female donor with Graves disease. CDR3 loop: CATSDYPGQGGTGELFF. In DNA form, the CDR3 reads TGTGCCACCAGTGACTATCCGGGACAGGGAGGCACCGGGGAGCTGTTTTTT.